The rows below give T cell receptor beta chains drawn from one sample of a study of blood T cell repertoires in COVID-19. TCRdb keeps only in-frame clones here, not all; method: immunoSEQ multiplex PCR. The sample holds some 260,000 clones; nearly 90% are singletons and the top ten take 3%. Material for sequencing was peripheral blood. The receptors originated from a man in his late teens or twenties with active or convalescent COVID-19. CDR3s include the opening cysteine and the closing phenylalanine or tryptophan. A D gene is named only where the DNA matches it firmly. Part of the rows lack a size; the others show once, few, many or a class for expanded clones.

clone_size d_call j_call cdr3_length v_call cdr3_nt cdr3_aa
NA TRBD1 TRBJ2-2 15 TRBV11-2 TGTGCCAGCAGCCCAGGACAGGGAAGCACCGGGGAGCTGTTTTTT CASSPGQGSTGELFF
once NA TRBJ1-3 13 TRBV5-3 TGTGCCAGAAGCCCAGGGGCTGGAAACACCATATATTTT CARSPGAGNTIYF
NA TRBD1 TRBJ1-4 14 TRBV7-9 TGTGCCAGCAGCTTGACAGGGGCGGGTGAAAAACTGTTTTTT CASSLTGAGEKLFF
NA TRBD2 TRBJ2-5 15 TRBV5-4 TGTGCCAGCAGCTCCACAGCGGGAGGTAGGGAGACCCAGTACTTC CASSSTAGGRETQYF
NA TRBD2 TRBJ2-1 16 TRBV28 TGTGCCAGCAGTTCCCCGACTAGCGGGAGTGGCAATGAGCAGTTCTTC CASSSPTSGSGNEQFF
NA TRBD1 TRBJ2-7 17 TRBV5-1 TGCGCCAGCAGCTTCCGGACAGGTTCCCCTATGGCCTACGAGCAGTACTTC CASSFRTGSPMAYEQYF
once NA TRBJ2-7 11 TRBV6-5 TGTGCCAGCAGGGGAGCCTACGAGCAGTACTTC CASRGAYEQYF
NA TRBD2 TRBJ2-5 15 TRBV6-5 TGTGCCAGCAGTTACTCTAGGACTAGCCAAGAGACCCAGTACTTC CASSYSRTSQETQYF
NA NA TRBJ2-7 14 TRBV28 TGTGCCAGCAGTTTAGTGGGGAGCTCCTACGAGCAGTACTTC CASSLVGSSYEQYF
NA NA TRBJ2-3 20 TRBV12-2 TGTGCAAGTCGCTTACCTATCCGGGGTTTAGACGGAGCTAGCACAGATACGCAGTATTTT CASRLPIRGLDGASTDTQYF
NA NA TRBJ2-3 14 TRBV5-1 TGCGCCAGCAGCTACGACTATAGCACAGATACGCAGTATTTT CASSYDYSTDTQYF
NA NA TRBJ1-1 13 TRBV27 TGTGCCAGCAGTTTAGGCTTGAACACTGAAGCTTTCTTT CASSLGLNTEAFF
once NA TRBJ1-3 13 TRBV19 TGTGCCAGTAGTTTGGACAAAGGAAACACCATATATTTT CASSLDKGNTIYF
NA NA TRBJ1-3 13 TRBV7-2 TGTGCCAGCAGAGGGGGCTCTGGAAACACCATATATTTT CASRGGSGNTIYF
NA NA TRBJ1-3 14 TRBV7-9 TGTGCCAGCAGCTTTCCGGGAAGTGGAAACACCATATATTTT CASSFPGSGNTIYF
NA TRBD2 TRBJ2-7 15 TRBV18 TGTGCCAGCTCCCCCATGACTAGCGGGAGGAACGAGCAGTACTTC CASSPMTSGRNEQYF
NA TRBD1 TRBJ1-5 16 TRBV7-8 TGTGCCAGCAGCTTAGTCCCAGGGGGCCGCAATCAGCCCCAGCATTTT CASSLVPGGRNQPQHF
NA TRBD1 TRBJ1-2 16 TRBV7-2 TGTGCCAGCCGGCGGGACAGGGGGTTTGGTGACTATGGCTACACCTTC CASRRDRGFGDYGYTF
NA NA TRBJ1-1 16 TRBV6-2/TRBV6-3 TGTGCCAGCAGTTACAGTTGCGACAGTTTGTGCACTGAAGCTTTCTTT CASSYSCDSLCTEAFF
NA NA TRBJ1-1 15 TRBV28 TGTGCCAGCAGCTTCGGGTCTTCCCCGTACACTGAAGCTTTCTTT CASSFGSSPYTEAFF
NA TRBD2 TRBJ2-7 15 TRBV5-1 TGCGCCAGCAGCCAGACCTCTAGCGGGAGCTACGAGCAGTACTTC CASSQTSSGSYEQYF
NA NA TRBJ2-3 11 TRBV6-5 TGTGCCAGCAGCCGGGATCTAACGCAGTATTTT CASSRDLTQYF
NA TRBD1 TRBJ1-5 15 TRBV25-1 TGTGCCAGCAGTGACCCGGGACAGCCAAATCAGCCCCAGCATTTT CASSDPGQPNQPQHF
NA NA TRBJ2-1 15 TRBV5-1 TGCGCCAGCTCTTTAGAGAACAGCTTGTACAATGAGCAGTTCTTC CASSLENSLYNEQFF
NA TRBD1 TRBJ1-1 14 TRBV5-4 TGTGCCAGCAGCTTGAGGGGGCGGGACACTGAAGCTTTCTTT CASSLRGRDTEAFF
NA NA TRBJ2-5 14 TRBV7-2 TGTGCCAGCAGCTTAGCGGGCAGACAAGAGACCCAGTACTTC CASSLAGRQETQYF